These 17 T cell receptor beta chains share one sample of origin, sequenced in a study of vaccination and CD4 T cells after COVID-19. Described treatment: roughly 10-day PBMC culture with coronavirus spike peptide pools or control peptides (ViraFEST assay). Oncomine TCR Beta short-read sequencing was applied to DNA from cultured CD4+ T cells. From the PCR reads, TCRdb called clonotypes with MiXCR, one entry per CDR3 protein. Among roughly 16,000 distinct CDR3 sequences listed, around 78% were seen once. The antigens of these receptors remain unknown. The source material was CD4+ T cells from blood, cultured in vitro. Every receptor here comes from a human donor who had recovered from COVID-19.

The J gene is TRBJ2-5, the V gene TRBV7-2, with D possibly matching TRBD1 (5 bases). Germline CDR1 and CDR2: SGHTA and FQGNSA. V gave up 0 bases and J gave up 4 bases, with 12 bases separating them. CDR3 size: 15 residues. The CDR3 region is CASSLAGAGIETQYF. The CDR3 DNA follows: TGTGCCAGCAGCTTAGCAGGGGCTGGGATAGAGACCCAGTACTTC. The full variable domain, completed using reference TRBV7-2 and TRBJ2-5, is GAGVSQSPSNKVTEKGKDVELRCDPISGHTALYWYRQSLGQGLEFLIYFQGNSAPDKSGLPSDRFSAERTGGSVSTLTIQRTQQEDSAVYLCASSLAGAGIETQYFGPGTRLLVL.

This clonotype was seen only a few times. The chain combines TRBV7-9 with TRBJ1-5; 11 nucleotides line up with TRBD1. CDR1 is SEHNR and CDR2 is FQNEAQ in the germline V gene (reference sequence). The CDR3 spans 17 residues. Trimming removed 5 bases from V and 0 bases from J; junction bases left unmatched: 6. CDR3 region: CASSTGTGGYSNQPQHF. DNA of the CDR3: TGTGCCAGCAGCACCGGGACAGGGGGATATAGCAATCAGCCCCAGCATTTT.

The chain joins TRBV19 to TRBJ1-2; 8 bases agree with TRBD1. J was trimmed by 6 bases and V by 7 bases; bases with no gene match: 7. The CDR3 spans 13 residues. Per the germline V gene, CDR1 is LNHDA and CDR2 is SQIVND (reference sequence). CDR3 sequence: CASIGLTGDGYTF. CDR3 nucleotides: TGTGCCAGTATTGGTCTGACAGGGGATGGCTACACCTTC.

The rearrangement uses TRBV20-1 and TRBJ1-1; D is undetermined. Per germline, CDR1 DFQATT and CDR2 SNEGSKA (reference sequence). Trimming removed 5 bases from V and 6 bases from J, with 19 bases in between. The CDR3 extends over 14 amino acids. The CDR3 loop reads CSASHRRLTPEAFF. The CDR3 DNA reads as TGCAGTGCTTCCCACCGACGGCTAACCCCTGAAGCTTTCTTT.

The V and J genes are TRBV5-5 and TRBJ1-5; D not resolved. This CDR3 is built from 15 residues. Germline assignment: CDR1 SGHKS and CDR2 YYEKEE (reference sequence). V lost 3 bases and J lost 5, with 15 bases in between. The chain's CDR3 is CASSSRRLDDQPQHF. CDR3 DNA sequence: TGTGCCAGCAGCTCACGGCGCCTTGACGATCAGCCCCAGCATTTT.

The chain combines TRBV27 with TRBJ2-2; 16 bases match TRBD2. Germline V gene data show CDR1 as MNHEY and CDR2 as SMNVEV (reference sequence). J was trimmed by 5 bases and V by 5 bases; bases with no gene match: 11. The CDR3 covers 19 residues. The CDR3 DNA sequence: TGTGCCAGCAGTATAACCGGGACTAGCGGGAGGGCGGGAACCGGGGAGCTGTTTTTT. Its protein product is CASSITGTSGRAGTGELFF.

This chain uses TRBV20-1 with TRBJ2-5; TRBD2 is a possible D gene (6 bases). This CDR3 has 12 residues. Germline V gives CDR1 DFQATT, CDR2 SNEGSKA (reference sequence). Trimming left V 8 bases short and J 5 bases short, with 15 bases between. CDR3 sequence: CSQDGAGETQYF. In DNA form, the CDR3 reads TGCAGTCAAGACGGGGCGGGGGAGACCCAGTACTTC.

This clonotype has only a few counts. CDR3 DNA: TGCAGTGCTAGCGGGGGATGGACTAGCACAGATACGCAGTATTTT. Protein product: CSASGGWTSTDTQYF. This chain links TRBV20-1 with TRBJ2-3; D is possibly TRBD2 (6 bases). Germline assignment: CDR1 DFQATT and CDR2 SNEGSKA (reference sequence). V lost 3 bases, J lost 0 bases, and 13 bases lay in between. This CDR3 comprises 15 residues.

The genes are TRBV7-8 and TRBJ1-5, with no clear D. Trimming stripped 5 bases from V and 5 bases from J, with 16 bases between. The CDR3 sequence is 15 residues long. CDR1 is SGHVS and CDR2 is FQNEAQ in the germline V gene. The CDR3, as DNA: TGTGCCAGCAGCCTCCAAGTACAGCCTTATCAGCCCCAGCATTTT. Translated, it gives CASSLQVQPYQPQHF.

J is TRBJ1-5 and V is TRBV21-1; no check of the table's D call, TRBD1, against the DNA was made. TRBV21-1 is reported as a pseudogene. The CDR3 loop spans 16 amino acids. As DNA, the CDR3 is TGTGCCAGCAGCAACCCCTCATCAGGGAACAATCAGCCCCAGCATTTT. The encoded protein is CASSNPSSGNNQPQHF.

This chain joins TRBV20-1 and TRBJ1-6; TRBD1 is a possible D gene (6 bases). Germline CDR1 DFQATT, CDR2 SNEGSKA (reference sequence). There are 14 residues in the CDR3. V lost 6 bases to trimming and J lost 5 bases, with 14 bases between them. CDR3 residues: CSARTGSNNSPLHF. The DNA of the CDR3 is TGCAGTGCAAGAACAGGGAGTAATAATTCACCCCTCCACTTT.

This clonotype was seen only once. The gene calls are TRBV30 and TRBJ1-5, with 7 bases matching TRBD1. CDR1 and CDR2 (germline): GTSNPN, SVGIG (reference sequence). With 2 bases clipped from V and 6 bases from J, the junction kept 4 bases outside the gene matches. The CDR3 length is 13 residues. The chain's CDR3 is CAWSKGGSQPQHF. The DNA of the CDR3 is TGTGCCTGGAGTAAAGGGGGCTCTCAGCCCCAGCATTTT.

This chain links TRBV24-1 with TRBJ2-3; perhaps TRBD2 as D (6 bases). CDR1 is KGHDR and CDR2 is SFDVKD in the germline V gene. Trimming left V 4 bases short and J 1 base short, with 11 bases between. The CDR3 has 15 residues. CDR3 nucleotides: TGTGCCACCAGTGACTCGGGAGTAGGCACAGATACGCAGTATTTT. This codes for CATSDSGVGTDTQYF.

This rearrangement joins TRBV12-3 or TRBV12-4 to TRBJ1-1; D gene uncertain. The CDR3 totals 12 residues. Trimming took off 7 bases at V and 5 bases at J, with 11 bases between the two ends. CDR3 in DNA: TGTGCCAGCACTCCGGCGGGGACTGAAGCTTTCTTT. Translated: CASTPAGTEAFF.

The J gene is TRBJ1-6, the V gene TRBV7-2, with D possibly being TRBD1 (6 bases). The CDR3 sequence is 14 residues long. V was shortened by 5 bases and J by 6 bases, with 11 bases between the two germline ends. Per germline, CDR1 SGHTA and CDR2 FQGNSA. The CDR3 nucleotides are TGTGCCAGCAGCAGGGGGACACCTAATTCACCCCTCCACTTT. This gives the protein CASSRGTPNSPLHF.

This clonotype was observed a handful of times. The chain is built from TRBV7-8 and TRBJ2-5, with TRBD2 as a possible D gene (6 bases). The CDR3 consists of 13 residues. Trimming left V 3 bases short and J 4 bases short, with 9 bases between. Looked up from germline, CDR1 is SGHVS and CDR2 is FQNEAQ. Written as DNA, the CDR3 is TGTGCCAGCAGCTTTAGCGGTGCAGAGACCCAGTACTTC. Its translation is CASSFSGAETQYF.

CDR3 in DNA: TGTGCCATCAGTACCCAGGGGGCTGATTCACCCCTCCACTTT. Translation gives CAISTQGADSPLHF. The chain carries TRBV10-3 and TRBJ1-6; TRBD1 matches at 8 bases. The trim removed 5 bases at V and 8 bases at J, leaving 5 bases unmatched. Germline lookup yields CDR1 ENHRY and CDR2 SYGVKD. The CDR3 contains 14 residues.